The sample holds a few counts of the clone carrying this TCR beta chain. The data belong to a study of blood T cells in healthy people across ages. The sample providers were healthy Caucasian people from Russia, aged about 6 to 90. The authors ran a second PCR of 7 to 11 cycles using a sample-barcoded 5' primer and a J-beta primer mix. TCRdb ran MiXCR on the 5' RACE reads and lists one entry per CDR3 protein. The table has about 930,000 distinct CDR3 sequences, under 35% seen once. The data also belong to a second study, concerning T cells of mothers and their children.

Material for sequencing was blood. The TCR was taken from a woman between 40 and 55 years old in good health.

In nucleotides, the CDR3 is TGCGCCAGCAGCTTGGCGGCCCTTAGCACTGAAGCTTTCTTT. Its translation: CASSLAALSTEAFF. This sequence joins TRBV5-1 and TRBJ1-1; D is unresolved. Trimming left V 0 bases short and J 4 bases short, with 10 bases between. The CDR3 consists of 14 residues. CDR1 is SGHRS, CDR2 YFSETQ, per germline.